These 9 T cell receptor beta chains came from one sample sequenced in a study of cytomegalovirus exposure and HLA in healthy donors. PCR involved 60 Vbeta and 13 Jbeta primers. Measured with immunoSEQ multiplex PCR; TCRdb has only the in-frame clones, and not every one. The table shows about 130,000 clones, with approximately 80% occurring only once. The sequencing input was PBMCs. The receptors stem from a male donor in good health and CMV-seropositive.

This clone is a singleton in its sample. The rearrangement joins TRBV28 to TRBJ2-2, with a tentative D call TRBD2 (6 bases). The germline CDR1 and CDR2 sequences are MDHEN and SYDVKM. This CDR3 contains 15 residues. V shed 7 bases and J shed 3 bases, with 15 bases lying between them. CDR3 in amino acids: CASTPRTKYTGELFF. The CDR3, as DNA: TGTGCCAGCACCCCCCGGACTAAATACACCGGGGAGCTGTTTTTT.

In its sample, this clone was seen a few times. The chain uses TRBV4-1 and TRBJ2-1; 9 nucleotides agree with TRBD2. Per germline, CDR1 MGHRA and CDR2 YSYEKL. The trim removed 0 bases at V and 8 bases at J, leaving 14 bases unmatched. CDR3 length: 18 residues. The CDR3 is CASSQDHSGSIGGDEQFF. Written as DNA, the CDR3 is TGCGCCAGCAGCCAAGATCATAGCGGGAGCATAGGAGGCGATGAGCAGTTCTTC.

This CDR3 reads CAWSRGAAGGPFIPETQYF. The CDR3 nucleotides are TGTGCCTGGAGTCGGGGGGCGGCGGGGGGGCCTTTTATCCCAGAGACCCAGTACTTC. The genes are TRBV30 and TRBJ2-5; the match to TRBD2 covers 9 bases. The ends lost 2 bases at V and 4 bases at J; junction bases unmatched: 20. The CDR3 covers 19 residues. Germline V lookup: CDR1 GTSNPN, CDR2 SVGIG (reference sequence).

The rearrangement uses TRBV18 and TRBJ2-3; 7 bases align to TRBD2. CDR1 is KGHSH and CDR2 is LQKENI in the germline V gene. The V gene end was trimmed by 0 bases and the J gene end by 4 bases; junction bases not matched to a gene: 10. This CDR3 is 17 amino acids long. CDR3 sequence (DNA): TGTGCCAGCTCACCACCAGAAGGGAGGGCCCACGCAGATACGCAGTATTTT. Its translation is CASSPPEGRAHADTQYF.

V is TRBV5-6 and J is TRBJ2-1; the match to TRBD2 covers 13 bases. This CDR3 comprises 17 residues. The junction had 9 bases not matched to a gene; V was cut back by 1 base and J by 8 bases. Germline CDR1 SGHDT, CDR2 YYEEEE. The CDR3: CASSLRTSGRVRDEQFF. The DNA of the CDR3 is TGTGCCAGCAGCTTGAGGACTAGCGGGAGAGTGCGGGATGAGCAGTTCTTC.

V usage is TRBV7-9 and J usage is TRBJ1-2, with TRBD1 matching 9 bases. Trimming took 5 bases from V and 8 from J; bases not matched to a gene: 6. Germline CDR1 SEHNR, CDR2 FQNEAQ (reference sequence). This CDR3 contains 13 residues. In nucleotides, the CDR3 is TGTGCCAGCAGCCAGGGACAGGGAGAAGGCTACACCTTC. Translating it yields CASSQGQGEGYTF.

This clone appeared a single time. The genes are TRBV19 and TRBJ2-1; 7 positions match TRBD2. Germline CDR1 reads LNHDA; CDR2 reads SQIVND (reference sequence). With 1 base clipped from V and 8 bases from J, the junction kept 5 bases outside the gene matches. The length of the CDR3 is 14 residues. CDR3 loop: CASSIGGRGHEQFF. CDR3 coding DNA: TGTGCCAGTAGTATAGGCGGGAGAGGCCATGAGCAGTTCTTC.

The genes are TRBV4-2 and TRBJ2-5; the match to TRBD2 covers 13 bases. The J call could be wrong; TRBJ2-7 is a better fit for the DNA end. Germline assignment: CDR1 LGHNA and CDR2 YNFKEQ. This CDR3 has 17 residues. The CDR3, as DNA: TGTGCCAGCAGCCAACTCTACCCGGGACTAGCGGGATCCGAGCAGTACTTC. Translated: CASSQLYPGLAGSEQYF.

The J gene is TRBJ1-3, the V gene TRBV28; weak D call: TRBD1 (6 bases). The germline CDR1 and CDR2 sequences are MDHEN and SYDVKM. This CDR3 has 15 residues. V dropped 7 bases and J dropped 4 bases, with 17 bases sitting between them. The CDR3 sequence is CASTNRVIGGNTIYF. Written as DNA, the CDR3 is TGTGCCAGCACCAACAGGGTGATTGGGGGAAACACCATATATTTT.